Shown below are 22 T cell receptor beta chains from a single sample sequenced in a study of blood T cell repertoires in COVID-19. Method: immunoSEQ multiplex PCR; TCRdb's copy keeps in-frame clones and lacks some. The table records under 80,000 clones, 83% of them present only once. Material for sequencing was peripheral blood. The source of these receptors is a man older than 75 with acute or convalescent COVID-19.

This chain connects TRBV6-5 to TRBJ2-1; weak D call: TRBD2 (6 bases). Germline lookup yields CDR1 MNHEY and CDR2 SVGAGI. The CDR3 has 13 amino acids. The germline V and J ends were trimmed by 0 bases and 15 bases, with 15 bases remaining between them. The CDR3 reads CASSYSGGPRTFF. The CDR3 DNA reads as TGTGCCAGCAGTTACTCGGGGGGACCCAGGACGTTCTTC.

The chain combines TRBV3-1 (or the pseudogene TRBV3-2) with TRBJ2-3, with 10 bases identical to TRBD1. Trimming at V came to 2 bases and at J to 3 bases, leaving 5 bases not matched to a gene. CDR1 LGHDT and CDR2 YNNKEL come from the germline V gene (reference sequence). The CDR3 length is 16 residues. The CDR3 bases are TGTGCCAGCAGCCAACGGACAGGGGGTGAGACAGATACGCAGTATTTT. It yields the protein CASSQRTGGETDTQYF.

J is TRBJ1-1 and V is TRBV19; 9 positions agree with TRBD1. The CDR3 is 13 amino acids. Per germline, CDR1 LNHDA and CDR2 SQIVND (reference sequence). V was clipped by 4 bases and J by 7 bases; unmatched bases: 4. CDR3 sequence reads: CASSTTGGVEAFF. CDR3 DNA: TGTGCCAGTAGTACCACAGGGGGCGTTGAAGCTTTCTTT. The entire variable domain, with the rest obtained from reference TRBV19 and TRBJ1-1, is as follows: DGGITQSPKYLFRKEGQNVTLSCEQNLNHDAMYWYRQDPGQGLRLIYYSQIVNDFQKGDIAEGYSVSREKKESFPLTVTSAQKNPTAFYLCASSTTGGVEAFFGQGTRLTVV.

The genes are TRBV6-7 and TRBJ1-2; D uncertain. TRBV6-7 is assigned to the ORF class and has an uncertain function. This CDR3 comprises 15 residues. Trimming shortened V by 10 bases and J by 1 base, and 19 bases separated the two germline ends. In DNA form, the CDR3 reads TGTGCCAACCTCCTACAACCTCGGGGTAACTATGGCTACACCTTC. Translated, it gives CANLLQPRGNYGYTF.

V gene TRBV3-1 (or the pseudogene TRBV3-2) combines with J gene TRBJ2-1; D call uncertain. The CDR3 has 13 amino acids. Per the germline V gene, CDR1 is LGHDT and CDR2 is YNNKEL (reference sequence). Trimming took off 3 bases at V and 7 bases at J, with 10 bases between the two ends. The CDR3 DNA reads as TGTGCCAGCAGCCACTCGGTCCCTAATGAGCAGTTCTTC. This translates into CASSHSVPNEQFF.

The chain is built from TRBV30 and TRBJ1-5; possibly TRBD1 for D (6 bases). This CDR3 has 19 residues. V lost 0 bases, J lost 0 bases, and 21 bases lay in between. Germline CDR1 reads GTSNPN; CDR2 reads SVGIG (reference sequence). The CDR3 spells CAWSVQLDRKTFSNQPQHF. In DNA, the CDR3 is TGTGCCTGGAGTGTACAACTGGACAGAAAAACTTTTAGCAATCAGCCCCAGCATTTT.

The rearrangement joins TRBV9 to TRBJ1-4, with 8 bases lining up with TRBD1. The CDR3 loop spans 15 amino acids. Germline V gives CDR1 SGDLS, CDR2 YYNGEE. V shed 4 bases, J shed 4 bases, and the junction held 6 bases outside the gene matches. The CDR3 protein is CASSPRTGFNEKLFF. CDR3 nucleotide sequence: TGTGCCAGCAGCCCCCGGACAGGGTTTAATGAAAAACTGTTTTTT.

This chain joins TRBV21-1 and TRBJ1-6; the D call in the table, TRBD1, was not verified against the DNA. TRBV21-1 is reported as a pseudogene. The CDR3 length is 17 residues. CDR3 sequence (DNA): TGTGCCAGCAGCCCCAGACAGGGCCTAACATATAATTCACCCCTCCACTTT. Encoded protein: CASSPRQGLTYNSPLHF.

V and J are TRBV29-1 and TRBJ1-1; D remains unclear. The CDR3 is 13 residues long. V lost 0 bases and J lost 1, with 6 bases in between. Per germline, CDR1 SQVTM and CDR2 ANQGSEA. As DNA, the CDR3 is TGCAGCGTTGAAGATCAAGCGAACACTGAAGCTTTCTTT. Amino acid sequence: CSVEDQANTEAFF.

The rearrangement uses TRBV28 and TRBJ2-7; possible D gene TRBD1, 6 bases. Between the trimmed V and J ends, which lost 1 base and 3 bases, there was a span of 13 bases. Germline V CDR1 and CDR2: MDHEN, SYDVKM. The CDR3 is made up of 15 amino acids. In DNA, the CDR3 is TGTGCCAGCAGTTTATTACCAGGGGCGGGCTACGAGCAGTACTTC. Translating it yields CASSLLPGAGYEQYF.

The chain couples TRBV27 to TRBJ2-7; TRBD1 matches at 11 bases. The ends lost 5 bases at V and 2 bases at J; junction bases unmatched: 5. There are 15 residues in the CDR3. Germline lookup yields CDR1 MNHEY and CDR2 SMNVEV (reference sequence). CDR3 region: CASSLQGQGAYEQYF. Written as DNA, the CDR3 is TGTGCCAGCAGTCTCCAGGGACAGGGGGCCTACGAGCAGTACTTC.

This rearrangement joins TRBV5-1 to TRBJ2-1; possible D gene TRBD1, 6 bases. This CDR3 is 14 amino acids long. From germline, CDR1 is SGHRS and CDR2 YFSETQ. Trimming shortened V by 0 bases and J by 5 bases, and 9 bases separated the two germline ends. CDR3 nucleotide sequence: TGCGCCAGCAGCTTGGGGGGGCTCCACAATGAGCAGTTCTTC. Translating gives CASSLGGLHNEQFF. Complete variable domain (other parts from reference TRBV5-1 and TRBJ2-1): KAGVTQTPRYLIKTRGQQVTLSCSPISGHRSVSWYQQTPGQGLQFLFEYFSETQRNKGNFPGRFSGRQFSNSRSEMNVSTLELGDSALYLCASSLGGLHNEQFFGPGTRLTVL.

V usage is TRBV3-1 (or the pseudogene TRBV3-2) and J usage is TRBJ1-5; 10 nucleotides match TRBD1. There are 15 residues in the CDR3. The ends lost 1 base at V and 6 bases at J; junction bases unmatched: 3. Per the germline V gene, CDR1 is LGHDT and CDR2 is YNNKEL (reference sequence). CDR3 region: CASSQGGQGTQPQHF. The CDR3 DNA reads as TGTGCCAGCAGCCAAGGGGGACAGGGGACTCAGCCCCAGCATTTT.

The chain links TRBV12-3 or TRBV12-4 to TRBJ1-1; D is ambiguous. V lost 10 bases and J 5 bases, leaving 17 bases between the germline ends. The CDR3 has 13 residues. The CDR3 loop reads CATRGRGRTEAFF. Here the CDR3 DNA reads TGTGCCACCCGCGGCCGAGGAAGGACTGAAGCTTTCTTT.

This sequence joins TRBV28 and TRBJ2-3; 9 nucleotides line up with TRBD1. Germline V gene sequence: CDR1 MDHEN, CDR2 SYDVKM. V was clipped by 6 bases and J by 6 bases; unmatched bases: 4. The CDR3 spans 13 residues. The CDR3 spells CASSRTGDDTQYF. CDR3 DNA sequence: TGTGCCAGCAGCAGGACAGGGGACGATACGCAGTATTTT.

The gene calls are TRBV5-1 and TRBJ2-5; TRBD2 might be the D (6 bases). CDR1 and CDR2 (germline): SGHRS, YFSETQ. With 4 bases removed from V and 4 bases from J, the gap between germline ends came to 11 bases. This CDR3 region has 13 residues. The CDR3 nucleotides are TGCGCCAGCAGCCGGGACTGGGGAGAGACCCAGTACTTC. It encodes CASSRDWGETQYF.

The V call is TRBV2, the J call TRBJ2-3, with 10 positions matching TRBD2. CDR3 length equals 14 residues. Germline V lookup: CDR1 SNHLY, CDR2 FYNNEI. With 6 bases clipped from V and 4 bases from J, the junction kept 4 bases outside the gene matches. DNA of the CDR3: TGTGCCAGCAGCCCGGGACTAGCGTCAGATACGCAGTATTTT. Translated, it gives CASSPGLASDTQYF.

This clone was observed a single time. The genes are TRBV7-9 and TRBJ2-7; D is perhaps TRBD1 (6 bases). Germline lookup yields CDR1 SEHNR and CDR2 FQNEAQ (reference sequence). The V end lost 5 bases, the J end lost 2 bases, and 16 bases lay between the germline ends. The length of the CDR3 is 15 residues. The CDR3 DNA is TGTGCCAGCAGCCCGCAAAACAGGGCCGCCTACGAGCAGTACTTC. This codes for CASSPQNRAAYEQYF.

The CDR3 loop is CASSATGGSYGYTF. CDR3 in DNA: TGTGCCAGCAGTGCCACAGGGGGCAGCTATGGCTACACCTTC. The V and J genes are TRBV27 and TRBJ1-2; TRBD1 matches at 9 bases. The CDR3 consists of 14 residues. J lost 4 bases, V lost 5 bases, and 5 bases had no gene match. The germline gives CDR1 MNHEY, CDR2 SMNVEV (reference sequence).

This clone showed up just once. V usage is TRBV5-1 and J usage is TRBJ1-2; a possible D gene is TRBD1 (5 bases). Germline V lookup: CDR1 SGHRS, CDR2 YFSETQ. CDR3 length: 15 residues. V shed 0 bases and J shed 4 bases, with 13 bases lying between them. DNA of the CDR3: TGCGCCAGCAGCTTGGCAACAACAGGTAGCTATGGCTACACCTTC. This translates into CASSLATTGSYGYTF.

The chain links TRBV28 to TRBJ1-1; unclear D gene. V was cut by 3 bases and J by 3 bases, with 17 bases left in between. CDR3 length equals 16 residues. Germline CDR1 MDHEN, CDR2 SYDVKM. The CDR3, as DNA: TGTGCCAGCAGTTTCTTCTCGGGAAGGGCGCACACTGAAGCTTTCTTT. Its protein is CASSFFSGRAHTEAFF.

The chain is built from TRBV4-1 and TRBJ2-7; 10 bases are shared with TRBD2. The CDR3 has 17 residues. The trim removed 0 bases at V and 0 bases at J, leaving 5 bases unmatched. Germline CDR1 reads MGHRA; CDR2 reads YSYEKL. The CDR3 bases are TGCGCCAGCAGCCAAGATTCTAGCGGGAGTCTCTCCTACGAGCAGTACTTC. Protein product: CASSQDSSGSLSYEQYF.